This is a list of T cell receptor beta chains from one sample in a study of cytomegalovirus exposure and HLA in healthy donors. Sequencing used immunoSEQ multiplex PCR; TCRdb keeps in-frame clones, though not all of them. The sample has 110,000 to 150,000 clones, about 77% seen once. Sequencing was carried out using PBMCs. Receptor source: a female donor in good health and CMV-seronegative. Both conserved end residues are part of each CDR3. The D gene is left open where the match is weak. Clone size is stated in some rows and not others, as once, few, many or a class when expanded.

v_gene,j_gene,d_gene,abundance,len,CDR3aa,CDR3nt
TRBV10-3,TRBJ1-4,TRBD1,NA,14,CAIRGGTEKEKLFF,TGTGCCATCAGGGGCGGGACAGAGAAGGAAAAACTGTTTTTT
TRBV5-6,TRBJ1-5,NA,NA,15,CASSLLGALDQPQHF,TGTGCCAGCAGCTTGTTGGGGGCGTTAGATCAGCCCCAGCATTTT
TRBV12-5,TRBJ1-1,NA,NA,14,CASGLDGGPFEAFF,TGTGCTAGTGGTTTGGACGGAGGGCCTTTTGAAGCTTTCTTT
TRBV10-1,TRBJ2-3,NA,NA,16,CASSEATGVVTDTQYF,TGCGCCAGCAGTGAGGCTACCGGGGTAGTGACAGATACGCAGTATTTT
TRBV10-3,TRBJ1-1,NA,few,14,CAISVRQANTEAFF,TGTGCCATCAGTGTTAGGCAGGCGAACACTGAAGCTTTCTTT
TRBV6-6,TRBJ2-7,NA,NA,12,CASSTEGSKQYF,TGTGCCAGCAGTACGGAGGGGAGTAAGCAGTACTTC
TRBV2,TRBJ2-7,TRBD1,few,15,CASSRGGQGAYEQYF,TGTGCCAGCAGTCGTGGAGGACAGGGGGCTTACGAGCAGTACTTC
TRBV2,TRBJ2-1,NA,NA,21,CASSAPRSGTPTGQSYNEQFF,TGTGCCAGCAGCGCCCCGAGGAGCGGGACTCCGACGGGACAATCCTACAATGAGCAGTTCTTC
TRBV9,TRBJ1-6,NA,NA,13,CASTQGYNSPLHF,TGTGCCAGCACCCAGGGCTATAATTCACCCCTCCACTTT
TRBV19,TRBJ1-5,TRBD1,NA,15,CASSSWTGVNQPQHF,TGTGCCAGTAGTAGTTGGACAGGGGTAAATCAGCCCCAGCATTTT
TRBV19,TRBJ1-5,NA,NA,15,CASSEQGGGNQPQHF,TGTGCCAGTAGTGAACAGGGTGGCGGCAATCAGCCCCAGCATTTT
TRBV19,TRBJ1-3,NA,few,15,CASTPTGISGNTIYF,TGTGCCAGTACCCCGACAGGTATCTCTGGAAACACCATATATTTT
TRBV27,TRBJ2-7,NA,NA,16,CASSSPRAGDKNEQYF,TGTGCCAGCAGTTCCCCCCGGGCAGGGGATAAGAACGAGCAGTACTTC
TRBV14,TRBJ2-1,TRBD2,NA,17,CASSPGTSGRAYNEQFF,TGTGCCAGCAGCCCCGGGACTAGCGGGAGAGCCTACAATGAGCAGTTCTTC
TRBV30,TRBJ2-4,NA,NA,14,CAWSGGGEGNIQYF,TGTGCCTGGAGCGGGGGCGGGGAGGGAAACATTCAGTACTTC
TRBV6-5,TRBJ1-6,NA,NA,15,CASTPGRSYNSPLHF,TGTGCCAGCACCCCGGGGAGATCCTATAATTCACCCCTCCACTTT
TRBV5-1,TRBJ1-2,TRBD1,few,17,CASSPGQTGQGYYGYTF,TGCGCCAGCAGCCCGGGACAAACGGGACAGGGTTACTATGGCTACACCTTC
TRBV9,TRBJ1-1,NA,NA,12,CVSSAVNTEAFF,TGTGTCAGCAGCGCAGTAAACACTGAAGCTTTCTTT
TRBV28,TRBJ1-2,NA,NA,14,CASSRGGSNYGYTF,TGTGCCAGCAGCCGAGGAGGCTCTAACTATGGCTACACCTTC
TRBV2,TRBJ1-6,NA,NA,12,CATCPGNSPLHF,TGTGCCACCTGTCCGGGGAATTCACCCCTCCACTTT
TRBV4-1,TRBJ2-1,TRBD1,NA,15,CASSQERDRPNEQFF,TGCGCCAGCAGCCAAGAAAGGGACAGACCCAATGAGCAGTTCTTC
TRBV20-1,TRBJ1-5,NA,NA,11,CSARAGEVQHF,TGCAGTGCTAGGGCTGGAGAGGTCCAGCATTTT
TRBV7-9,TRBJ1-2,TRBD1,NA,12,CASSPGTGGYTF,TGTGCCAGCAGCCCTGGGACAGGAGGCTACACCTTC
TRBV7-3,TRBJ2-2,NA,few,17,CASSPSRVGQQSGELFF,TGTGCCAGCAGCCCCTCTCGCGTAGGACAGCAATCCGGGGAGCTGTTTTTT
TRBV9,TRBJ1-1,TRBD1,few,18,CASSPNPGQGASNTEAFF,TGTGCCAGCAGCCCGAACCCCGGACAGGGGGCCTCGAACACTGAAGCTTTCTTT
TRBV9,TRBJ2-7,TRBD2,NA,15,CASSAPGTSPYEQYF,TGTGCCAGCAGCGCCCCCGGGACTAGCCCCTACGAGCAGTACTTC
TRBV4-2,TRBJ2-6,NA,NA,16,CASSPRGRSGANVLTF,TGTGCCAGCAGCCCCCGAGGGCGCTCTGGGGCCAACGTCCTGACTTTC
TRBV5-8,TRBJ2-3,NA,NA,14,CASSLFSGTDTQYF,TGTGCCAGCAGCTTGTTTTCGGGGACAGATACGCAGTATTTT
TRBV10-2,TRBJ1-1,NA,NA,13,CASSADAAREAFF,TGCGCCAGCAGTGCCGATGCGGCGCGGGAAGCTTTCTTT
TRBV5-1,TRBJ1-4,TRBD1,NA,15,CASSPQGASSEKLFF,TGCGCCAGCAGCCCACAGGGGGCTTCCAGTGAAAAACTGTTTTTT
TRBV2,TRBJ1-2,NA,NA,14,CASSEGVRVGGYTF,TGTGCCAGCAGTGAAGGTGTACGGGTAGGTGGCTACACCTTC
TRBV11-2,TRBJ1-3,TRBD1,NA,15,CASSAGTGAGNTIYF,TGTGCCAGCAGCGCCGGGACAGGGGCTGGAAACACCATATATTTT
TRBV9,TRBJ1-2,NA,NA,12,CASSVDPYGYTF,TGTGCCAGCAGCGTAGATCCGTATGGCTACACCTTC
TRBV30,TRBJ2-1,TRBD2,NA,15,CAWSTSGSSYNEQFF,TGTGCCTGGAGCACGAGCGGGAGCTCCTACAATGAGCAGTTCTTC
TRBV27,TRBJ1-2,NA,NA,13,CASSYGGGVGYTF,TGTGCCAGCAGTTACGGTGGGGGCGTCGGCTACACCTTC
TRBV7-9,TRBJ1-4,TRBD1,NA,14,CASSLEGAGEKLFF,TGTGCCAGCAGCTTAGAGGGGGCGGGGGAAAAACTGTTTTTT
TRBV28,TRBJ1-2,TRBD1,NA,14,CASRSRRQGSGYTF,TGTGCCAGCAGATCACGCCGACAGGGGAGTGGCTACACCTTC
TRBV29-1,TRBJ2-5,TRBD2,NA,17,CSVEDGAGRPNQETQYF,TGCAGCGTCGAAGATGGAGCGGGGCGACCGAATCAAGAGACCCAGTACTTC
TRBV29-1,TRBJ2-6,NA,NA,17,CSVERPGGLSGANVLTF,TGCAGCGTCGAACGGCCAGGGGGGCTCAGTGGGGCCAACGTCCTGACTTTC
TRBV15,TRBJ2-7,TRBD1,NA,16,CATSRDRGTGNYEQYF,TGTGCCACCAGCAGAGATCGAGGGACAGGCAACTACGAGCAGTACTTC
TRBV30,TRBJ2-7,TRBD1,once,14,CAWSVGTGIHEQYF,TGTGCCTGGAGTGTTGGGACAGGGATTCACGAGCAGTACTTC
TRBV28,TRBJ1-1,NA,NA,14,CASSLWTGNTEAFF,TGTGCCAGCAGTTTATGGACTGGGAACACTGAAGCTTTCTTT